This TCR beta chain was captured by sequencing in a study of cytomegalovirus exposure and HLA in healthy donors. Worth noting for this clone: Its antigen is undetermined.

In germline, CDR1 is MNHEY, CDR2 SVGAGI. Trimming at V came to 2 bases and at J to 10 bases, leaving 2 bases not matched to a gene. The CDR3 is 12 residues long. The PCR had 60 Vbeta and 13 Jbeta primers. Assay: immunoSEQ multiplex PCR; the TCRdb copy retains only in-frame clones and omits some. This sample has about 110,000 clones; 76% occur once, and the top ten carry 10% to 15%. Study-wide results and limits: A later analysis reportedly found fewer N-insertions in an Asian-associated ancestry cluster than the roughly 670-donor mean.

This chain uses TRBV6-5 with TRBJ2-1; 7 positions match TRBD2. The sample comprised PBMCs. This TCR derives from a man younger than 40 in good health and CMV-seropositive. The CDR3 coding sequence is TGTGCCAGCAGTTACACGGGACTAGAGCAGTTCTTC. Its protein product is CASSYTGLEQFF.